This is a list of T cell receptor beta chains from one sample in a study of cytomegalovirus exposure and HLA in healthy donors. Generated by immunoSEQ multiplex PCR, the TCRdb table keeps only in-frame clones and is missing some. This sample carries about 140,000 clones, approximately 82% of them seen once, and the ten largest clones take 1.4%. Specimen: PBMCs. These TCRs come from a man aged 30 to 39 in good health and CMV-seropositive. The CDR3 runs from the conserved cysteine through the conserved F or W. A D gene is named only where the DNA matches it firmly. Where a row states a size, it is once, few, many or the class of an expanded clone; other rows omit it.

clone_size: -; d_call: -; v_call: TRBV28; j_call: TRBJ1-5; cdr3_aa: CASGSEGNQPQHF; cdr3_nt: TGTGCCTCGGGGTCGGAGGGGAATCAGCCCCAGCATTTT
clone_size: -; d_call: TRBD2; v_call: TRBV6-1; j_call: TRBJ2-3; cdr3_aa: CASSDMAGGPDTQYF; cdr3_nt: TGTGCCAGCAGTGATATGGCGGGAGGGCCAGATACGCAGTATTTT
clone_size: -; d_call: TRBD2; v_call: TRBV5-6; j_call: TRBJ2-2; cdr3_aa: CASSPGGTGELFF; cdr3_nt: TGTGCCAGCAGCCCCGGGGGGACCGGGGAGCTGTTTTTT
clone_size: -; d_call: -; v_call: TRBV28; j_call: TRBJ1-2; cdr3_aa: CAIRQENYGYTF; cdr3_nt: TGTGCCATCCGACAGGAAAACTATGGCTACACCTTC
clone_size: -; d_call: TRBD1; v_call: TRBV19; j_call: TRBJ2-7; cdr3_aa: CASSIGTGYDEQYF; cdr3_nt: TGTGCCAGTAGTATCGGGACAGGGTACGACGAGCAGTACTTC
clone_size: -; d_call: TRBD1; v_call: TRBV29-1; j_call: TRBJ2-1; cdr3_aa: CSVERTGTYNEQFF; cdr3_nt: TGCAGCGTTGAGAGGACAGGGACCTACAATGAGCAGTTCTTC
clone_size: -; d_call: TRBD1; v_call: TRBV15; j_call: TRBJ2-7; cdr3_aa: CATSRSQGVKEQYF; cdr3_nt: TGTGCCACCAGCAGATCACAGGGGGTTAAAGAGCAGTACTTC
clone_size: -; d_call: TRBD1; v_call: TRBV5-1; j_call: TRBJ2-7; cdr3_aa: CASSLAPQGAIPYEQYF; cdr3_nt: TGCGCCAGCAGCTTGGCCCCCCAGGGGGCTATCCCCTACGAGCAGTACTTC
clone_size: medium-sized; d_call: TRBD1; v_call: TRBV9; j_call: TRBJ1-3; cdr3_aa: CASSEPKGANDYTIYF; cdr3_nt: TGTGCCAGCAGCGAACCAAAGGGGGCGAACGACTACACCATATATTTT
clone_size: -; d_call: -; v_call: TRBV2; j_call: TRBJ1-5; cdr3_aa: CASSSGTNQPQHF; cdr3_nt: TGTGCCAGCAGTTCGGGGACAAATCAGCCCCAGCATTTT
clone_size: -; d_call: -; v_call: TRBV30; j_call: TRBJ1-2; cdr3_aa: CAWSVLHGYTF; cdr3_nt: TGTGCCTGGAGTGTACTGCATGGCTACACCTTC
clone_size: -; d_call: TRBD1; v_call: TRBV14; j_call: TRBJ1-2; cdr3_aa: CASSGPGQGDYGYTF; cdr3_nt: TGTGCCAGCAGCGGACCGGGACAGGGGGACTATGGCTACACCTTC
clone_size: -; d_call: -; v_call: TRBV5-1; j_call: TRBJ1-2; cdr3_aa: CASRLSSQDNYGYTF; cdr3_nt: TGCGCCAGCAGACTATCATCACAGGATAACTATGGCTACACCTTC
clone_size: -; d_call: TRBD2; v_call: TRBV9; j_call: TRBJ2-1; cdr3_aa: CASSVAASGSYNEQFF; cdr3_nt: TGTGCCAGCAGCGTAGCGGCTAGCGGGTCCTACAATGAGCAGTTCTTC
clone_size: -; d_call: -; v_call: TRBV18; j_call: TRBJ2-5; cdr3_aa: CASSPPVAGAGETQYF; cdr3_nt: TGTGCCAGCTCACCACCGGTCGCGGGGGCGGGAGAGACCCAGTACTTC
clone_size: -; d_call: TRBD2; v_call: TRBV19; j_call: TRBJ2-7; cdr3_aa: CASTPGRGRDYEQYF; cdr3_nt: TGTGCCAGTACCCCAGGGAGGGGCAGGGACTACGAGCAGTACTTC